Given below is one T cell receptor beta chain in context. This receptor's antigen is unknown. The record has no base qualities; no much larger clone is one base away. Other DNA sequences in the same sample also yield this CDR3. This sample was taken from a study of blood T cell repertoires in COVID-19 (dated by TCRdb to 2018 to 2021). With respect to the entire study: Samples covering the acute and convalescent phases of COVID-19 were provided by collaborators in the United States, Italy and Spain. The material from the prospective study consisted of cDNA or gDNA derived from T cells, B-cell-depleted T cells, or PBMCs. Deeply sampled blood TCRbeta repertoires from subjects exposed to, actively infected with, or recovered from COVID-19 were included in the dataset. The repertoires were made available in a free public database intended to serve as a resource for research on the immune response to SARS-CoV-2. The samples were drawn from the first 160 participants of the ongoing ImmuneRACE study and from 1,254 subjects provided by 6 global collaborators. Nearly every sample came with metadata listing a de-identified subject ID, COVID-19 status, age in years and sex. HLA class I and class II types, where available, came from metadata supplied by the sample provider rather than from assay-based typing. Overall results and qualifications from the work: The amount of clinical and demographic metadata varied by source and participant and was provided uncurated.

Participants in the prospective study were aged about 18 to 95 years, lived in some 24 United States geographic areas, and enrolled through a virtual design. To assign participants to cohorts, the prospective study relied on clinical history that participants themselves reported in a screening survey and a study questionnaire. For ImmuneRACE Cohort 3, a participant was defined as recovered based on two consecutive negative NP/OP PCR tests, clearance by a healthcare professional, or resolution of symptoms. In the prospective study, mobile phlebotomists collected whole blood, serum and a nasopharyngeal or oropharyngeal swab from each participant. Prospective study participants could optionally give additional blood draws and questionnaires over an approximately 2-month period. Before DNA extraction, blood samples from the prospective study were shipped at room temperature or frozen. The germline V gene (reference sequence) yields GTSNPN for CDR1 and SVGIG for CDR2. V gives up 0 bases and J gives up 3 bases, and the segment between their germline ends measures 6 bases. Inclusive of the bounding cysteine and phenylalanine, the CDR3 is 13 residues long. Only the CDR3 part of the read is kept: 39 bases, read in frame from the first base.

TCRbeta CDR3 regions were amplified from genomic DNA using the immunoSEQ Assay, a bias-controlled multiplex PCR. Turning to the authors' computational methods: Nucleated cell counts per sample were estimated from amplification of reference gene primers within the assay. To quantify the absolute abundance of each unique TCRbeta CDR3 rearrangement, sequence reads were collapsed and filtered. Productive Simpson clonality was computed per sample as the square root of Simpson's diversity index over productive rearrangements. TCRdb retrieved this table from immuneACCESS and kept in-frame rearrangements only. Not all clones are present; in checked studies, unresolved V genes account for under half, and no reason is known for the remainder. Clonal size and the V and J genes are those of that table, whereas D and trimming came from the DNA. Present in this sample are 370,000 or so clones, around 87% of which were seen just once. The ten largest make up under 1.5% of the sample.

Sequenced input: PBMCs or T cells enriched from blood (not recorded which). The V gene is TRBV30 and the J gene is TRBJ1-5; the D gene assignment is ambiguous. This clonotype was obtained from a man aged 25-40 years who had recovered from COVID-19. At the DNA level, the sequence is TGTGCCTGGAGTGTCCGGGACAATCAGCCCCAGCATTTT. This yields the protein CAWSVRDNQPQHF.